This record covers a single T cell receptor (beta chain). The table lists this clonotype with many counts. Its antigen target is currently unknown. No quality values exist for individual bases; no much larger clone is one base distant. The sample comes from a study of T-cell reconstitution after alpha-beta-depleted transplantation in children (dated by TCRdb to between 2015 and 2016). Background for the entire study: Using TCR repertoire profiling, the study followed T-cell immune reconstitution in a quantitative way in children after TCRalphabeta/CD19-depleted allogeneic hematopoietic cell transplantation.

Reading the label with the study, this specimen's treatment or condition is: allogeneic hematopoietic cell transplantation with graft depleted of TCRalphabeta T cells and CD19 B cells. The transplant recipients were children given TCRalphabeta/CD19-depleted allogeneic hematopoietic cell grafts. The full study reports these points: In some patients, the high TCRbeta diversity seen at day 60 was put down to recipient T cells and intrathymic progenitors that had survived conditioning. The apparently early recovery of alphabetaT-cell counts about two months after transplant reportedly depended on only several hundred rapidly expanded clones that came from non-depleted graft cells. The frequencies of hyperexpanded clones fell over the following months, and after one year, T-cell counts and TCRbeta diversity were mostly attributed to newly produced T cells.

CDR1 and CDR2 are drawn from the germline V gene: SGHTA, FQGNSA. Trimming accounts for 5 bases at V and 0 bases at J, while the number of junction bases matched to no gene is 5. The CDR3, cysteine through phenylalanine, is 15 amino acids long. Only CDR3 DNA is held: 45 bases, read in frame from base 1. The library was built by means of PCR. Sequenced using an Illumina HiSeq 2500. TCR library preparation used molecular barcoding, with unique molecular identifiers applied to normalize quantification of the TCRbeta repertoire. TCRdb applied fastp at Q25 and MiXCR to the public reads, then kept only in-frame beta chains. Every distinct CDR3 protein forms one entry, paired with its most common genes and DNA. The sample yields 600,000 to 800,000 distinct CDR3 sequences; less than 15% were counted once. The ten largest clones take up 0.79% of the sample.

The receptor was derived from a girl aged 2-10 years with congenital amegakaryocytic thrombocytopenia, due to receive a stem cell transplant. The chain employs TRBV7-2 and TRBJ1-2, and 8 bases in between align with TRBD1. The specimen comprised PBMCs, sampled before TCRalphabeta/CD19-depleted stem cell transplant. CDR3 reads: CASSPRTGTNYGYTF. The sequenced DNA: TGTGCCAGCAGCCCGCGGACAGGGACTAACTATGGCTACACCTTC.